One TCR beta chain is described in this entry. This CDR3 spans 15 amino acids. In germline, CDR1 is SGHRS, CDR2 YFSETQ. Trimming took 4 bases from V and 1 from J, leaving 14 bases between them. The sample belongs to a study of blood T cell repertoires in COVID-19. Study information: From T cells, B-cell-depleted T cells, or PBMCs came the material, which was cDNA or gDNA.

Sequencing used immunoSEQ multiplex PCR; TCRdb keeps in-frame clones, though not all of them. The sample includes 60,000 to 80,000 clones, approximately 90% of them seen just once. Specimen: peripheral blood. The receptor was isolated from a man between 60 and 75 years old with acute or convalescent COVID-19. The genes are TRBV5-1 and TRBJ1-2, with D perhaps TRBD1 (6 bases). CDR3 sequence reads: CASSTGQPDNYGYTF. In DNA, the CDR3 is TGCGCCAGCAGCACCGGACAGCCCGATAACTATGGCTACACCTTC.